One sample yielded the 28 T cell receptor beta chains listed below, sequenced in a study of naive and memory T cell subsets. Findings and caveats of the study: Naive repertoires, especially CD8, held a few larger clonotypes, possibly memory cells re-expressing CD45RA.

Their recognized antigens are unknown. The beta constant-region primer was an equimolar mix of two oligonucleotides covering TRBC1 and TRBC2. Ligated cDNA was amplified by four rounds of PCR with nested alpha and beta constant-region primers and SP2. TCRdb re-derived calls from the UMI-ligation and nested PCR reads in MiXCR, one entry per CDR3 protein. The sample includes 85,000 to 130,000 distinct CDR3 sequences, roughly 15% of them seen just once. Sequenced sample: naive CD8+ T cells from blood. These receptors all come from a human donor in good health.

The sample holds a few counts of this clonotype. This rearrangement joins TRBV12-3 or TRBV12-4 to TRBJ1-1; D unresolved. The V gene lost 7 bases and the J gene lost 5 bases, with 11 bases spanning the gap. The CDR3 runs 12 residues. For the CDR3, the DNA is TGTGCCAGCAATACCGCCGGGACTGAAGCTTTCTTT. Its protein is CASNTAGTEAFF.

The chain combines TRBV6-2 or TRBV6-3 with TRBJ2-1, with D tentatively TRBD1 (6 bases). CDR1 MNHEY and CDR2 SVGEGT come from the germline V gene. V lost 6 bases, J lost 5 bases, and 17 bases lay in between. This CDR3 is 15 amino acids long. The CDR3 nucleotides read TGTGCCAGCAGACTTCAGGGGATTGCGGACAATGAGCAGTTCTTC. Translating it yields CASRLQGIADNEQFF.

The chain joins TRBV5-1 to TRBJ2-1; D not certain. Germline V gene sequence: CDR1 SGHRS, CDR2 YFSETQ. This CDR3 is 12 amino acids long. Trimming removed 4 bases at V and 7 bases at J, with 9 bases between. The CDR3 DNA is TGCGCCAGCAGCCGATCTATAAATGAGCAGTTCTTC. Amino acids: CASSRSINEQFF.

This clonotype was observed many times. CDR3 nucleotide sequence: TGTGCCAGCAGACCAGGGTCAGGGAACACAGATACGCAGTATTTT. Its protein is CASRPGSGNTDTQYF. This rearrangement joins TRBV9 to TRBJ2-3; D might be TRBD1 (5 bases). The CDR3 loop spans 15 amino acids. Deletions cut 5 bases from V and 2 bases from J, with 15 bases between. From germline, CDR1 is SGDLS and CDR2 YYNGEE.

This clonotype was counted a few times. CDR3: CASSISLSEETQYF. In DNA form, the CDR3 reads TGTGCCAGTAGTATAAGTCTCTCTGAAGAGACCCAGTACTTC. V gene TRBV19 combines with J gene TRBJ2-5; D is unclear. Germline CDR1 LNHDA, CDR2 SQIVND (reference sequence). Trimming removed 2 bases at V and 3 bases at J, with 10 bases between. CDR3 length equals 14 residues.

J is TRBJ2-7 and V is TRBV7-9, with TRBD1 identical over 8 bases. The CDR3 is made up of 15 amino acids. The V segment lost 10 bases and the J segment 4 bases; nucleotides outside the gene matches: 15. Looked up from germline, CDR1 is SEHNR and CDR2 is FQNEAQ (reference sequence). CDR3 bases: TGTGCCACGATCCCTTTGGGACAGGAGAAGTACGAGCAGTACTTC. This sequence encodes CATIPLGQEKYEQYF.

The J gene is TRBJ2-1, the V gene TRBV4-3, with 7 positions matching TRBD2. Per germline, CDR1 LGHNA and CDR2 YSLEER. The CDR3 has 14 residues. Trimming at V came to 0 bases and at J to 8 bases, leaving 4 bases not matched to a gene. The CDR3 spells CASSQDRGEDEQFF. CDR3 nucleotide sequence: TGCGCCAGCAGCCAAGATCGGGGGGAGGATGAGCAGTTCTTC.

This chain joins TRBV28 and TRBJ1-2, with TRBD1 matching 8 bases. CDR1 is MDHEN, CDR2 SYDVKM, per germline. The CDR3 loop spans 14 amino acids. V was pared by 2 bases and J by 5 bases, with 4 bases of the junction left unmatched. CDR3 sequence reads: CASSLDRGGYGYTF. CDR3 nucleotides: TGTGCCAGCAGTTTAGACAGGGGCGGGTATGGCTACACCTTC.

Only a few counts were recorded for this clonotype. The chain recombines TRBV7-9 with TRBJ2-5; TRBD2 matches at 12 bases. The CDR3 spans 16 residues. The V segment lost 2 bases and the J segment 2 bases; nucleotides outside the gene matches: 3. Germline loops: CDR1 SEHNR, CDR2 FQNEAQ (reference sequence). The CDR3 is CASSLRTSGMQETQYF. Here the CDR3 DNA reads TGTGCCAGCAGCTTACGGACTAGCGGGATGCAAGAGACCCAGTACTTC.

The CDR3 here is CASSSTGVGYKQYF. CDR3 bases: TGTGCCAGCAGTTCGACAGGGGTAGGTTACAAGCAGTACTTC. The V call is TRBV28, the J call TRBJ2-7, with TRBD1 matching 8 bases. Losses at the gene ends were 4 bases for V and 8 bases for J; bases not matched to a gene: 10. The CDR3 has 14 residues. Germline V gives CDR1 MDHEN, CDR2 SYDVKM.

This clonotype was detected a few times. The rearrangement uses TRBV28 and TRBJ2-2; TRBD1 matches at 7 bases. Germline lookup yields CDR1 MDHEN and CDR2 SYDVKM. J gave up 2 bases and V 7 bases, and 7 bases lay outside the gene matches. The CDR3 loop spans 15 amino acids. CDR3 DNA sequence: TGTGCCAGCACCTTGGGGGACAGAAACACCGGGGAGCTGTTTTTT. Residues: CASTLGDRNTGELFF.

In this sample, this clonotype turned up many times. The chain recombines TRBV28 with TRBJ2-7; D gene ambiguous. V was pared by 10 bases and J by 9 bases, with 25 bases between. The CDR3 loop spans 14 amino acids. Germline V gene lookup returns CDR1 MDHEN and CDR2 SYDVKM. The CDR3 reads CATRPGPLTYRQYF. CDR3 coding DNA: TGTGCCACGCGCCCGGGCCCCCTGACCTATAGGCAGTACTTC.

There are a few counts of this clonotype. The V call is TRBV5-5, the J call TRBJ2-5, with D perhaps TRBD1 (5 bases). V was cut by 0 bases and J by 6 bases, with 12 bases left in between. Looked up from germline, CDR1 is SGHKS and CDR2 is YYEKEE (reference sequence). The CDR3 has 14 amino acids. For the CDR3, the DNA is TGTGCCAGCAGCTTGGGTTCAGGGTTAAAGACCCAGTACTTC. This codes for CASSLGSGLKTQYF.

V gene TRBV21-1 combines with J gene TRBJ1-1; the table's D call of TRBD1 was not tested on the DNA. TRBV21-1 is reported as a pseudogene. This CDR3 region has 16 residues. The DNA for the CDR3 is TGTGCCAGCAGCAAATTGTCCCCTCGAATGAACACTGAAGCTTTCTTT. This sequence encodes CASSKLSPRMNTEAFF.

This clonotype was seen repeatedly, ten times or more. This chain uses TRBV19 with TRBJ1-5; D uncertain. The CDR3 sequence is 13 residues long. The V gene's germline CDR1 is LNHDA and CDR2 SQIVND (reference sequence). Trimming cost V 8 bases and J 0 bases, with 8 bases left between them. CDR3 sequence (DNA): TGTGCCAGTGGCGGATATAGCAATCAGCCCCAGCATTTT. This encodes CASGGYSNQPQHF.

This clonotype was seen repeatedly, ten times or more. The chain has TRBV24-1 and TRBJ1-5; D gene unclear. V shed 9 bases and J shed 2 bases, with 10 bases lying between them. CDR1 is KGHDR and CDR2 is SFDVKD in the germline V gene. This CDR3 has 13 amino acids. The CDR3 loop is CATAGEGNQPQHF. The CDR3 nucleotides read TGTGCCACCGCCGGTGAGGGCAATCAGCCCCAGCATTTT.

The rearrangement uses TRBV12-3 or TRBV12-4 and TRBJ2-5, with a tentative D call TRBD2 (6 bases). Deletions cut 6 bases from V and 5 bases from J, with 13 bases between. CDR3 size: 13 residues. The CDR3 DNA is TGTGCCAGCAGCACGGGGGTGGGCGAGACCCAGTACTTC. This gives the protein CASSTGVGETQYF.

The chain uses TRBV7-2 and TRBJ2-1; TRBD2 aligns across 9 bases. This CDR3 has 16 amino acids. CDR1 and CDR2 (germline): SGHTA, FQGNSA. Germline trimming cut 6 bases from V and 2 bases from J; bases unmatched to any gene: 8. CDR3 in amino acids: CASSLPSGAAYNEQFF. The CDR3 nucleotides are TGTGCCAGCAGTCTGCCTAGCGGGGCGGCCTACAATGAGCAGTTCTTC. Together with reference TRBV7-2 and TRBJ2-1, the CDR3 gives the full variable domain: GAGVSQSPSNKVTEKGKDVELRCDPISGHTALYWYRQSLGQGLEFLIYFQGNSAPDKSGLPSDRFSAERTGGSVSTLTIQRTQQEDSAVYLCASSLPSGAAYNEQFFGPGTRLTVL.

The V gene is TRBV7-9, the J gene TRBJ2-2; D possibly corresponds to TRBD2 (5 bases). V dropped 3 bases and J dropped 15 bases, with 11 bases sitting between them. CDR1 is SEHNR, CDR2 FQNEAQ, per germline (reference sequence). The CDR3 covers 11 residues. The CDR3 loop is CASSFREDMFF. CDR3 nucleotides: TGTGCCAGCAGCTTCCGGGAAGATATGTTTTTT.

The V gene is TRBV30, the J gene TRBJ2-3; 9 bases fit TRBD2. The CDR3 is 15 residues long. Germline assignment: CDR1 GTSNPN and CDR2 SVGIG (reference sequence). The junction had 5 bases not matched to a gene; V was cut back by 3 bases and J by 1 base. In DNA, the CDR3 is TGTGCCTGGAGCCCCGGCGGGGGGGGCACAGATACGCAGTATTTT. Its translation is CAWSPGGGGTDTQYF.

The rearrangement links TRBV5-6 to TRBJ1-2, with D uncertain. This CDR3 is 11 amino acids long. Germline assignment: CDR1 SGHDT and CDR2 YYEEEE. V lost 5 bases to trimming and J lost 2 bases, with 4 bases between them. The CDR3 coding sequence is TGTGCCAGCAGTCGGAACTATGGCTACACCTTC. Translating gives CASSRNYGYTF.

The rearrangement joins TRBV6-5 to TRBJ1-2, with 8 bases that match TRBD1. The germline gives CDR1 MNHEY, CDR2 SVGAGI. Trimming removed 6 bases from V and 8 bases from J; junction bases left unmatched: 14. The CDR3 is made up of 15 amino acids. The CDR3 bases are TGTGCCAGCAGATCGCCTACCGGACAGGGCCGGGGCTACACCTTC. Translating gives CASRSPTGQGRGYTF.

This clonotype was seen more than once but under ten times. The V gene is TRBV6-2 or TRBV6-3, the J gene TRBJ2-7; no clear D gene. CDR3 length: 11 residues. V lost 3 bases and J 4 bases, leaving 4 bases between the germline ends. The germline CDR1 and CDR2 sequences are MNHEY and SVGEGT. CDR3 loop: CASSYRYEQYF. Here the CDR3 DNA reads TGTGCCAGCAGTTATAGGTACGAGCAGTACTTC.

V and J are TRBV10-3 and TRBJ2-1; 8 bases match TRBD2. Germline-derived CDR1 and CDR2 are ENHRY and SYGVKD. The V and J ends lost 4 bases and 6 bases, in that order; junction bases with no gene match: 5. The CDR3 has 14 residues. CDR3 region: CAISVSGGANEQFF. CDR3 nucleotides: TGTGCCATCAGTGTATCGGGGGGGGCCAATGAGCAGTTCTTC.

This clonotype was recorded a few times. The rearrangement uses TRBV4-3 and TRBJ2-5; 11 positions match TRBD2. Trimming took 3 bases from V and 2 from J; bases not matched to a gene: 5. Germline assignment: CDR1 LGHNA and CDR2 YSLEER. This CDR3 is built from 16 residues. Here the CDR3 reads CASSHRLAGPQETQYF. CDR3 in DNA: TGCGCCAGCAGCCACCGACTAGCGGGGCCACAAGAGACCCAGTACTTC.

The CDR3 spells CASSHPGIGYNEQFF. CDR3 bases: TGTGCCAGCAGCCATCCCGGGATTGGATACAATGAGCAGTTCTTC. The chain links TRBV12-3 or TRBV12-4 to TRBJ2-1; D perhaps matches TRBD2 (5 bases). Trimming cost V 6 bases and J 4 bases, with 16 bases left between them. The CDR3 contains 15 residues.

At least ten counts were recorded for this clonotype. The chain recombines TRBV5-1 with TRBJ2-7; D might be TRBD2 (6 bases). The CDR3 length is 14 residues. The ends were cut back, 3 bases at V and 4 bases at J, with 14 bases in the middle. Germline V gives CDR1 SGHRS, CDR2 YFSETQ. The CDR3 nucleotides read TGCGCCAGCAGCTGGACGGAGGGGCTGTACGAGCAGTACTTC. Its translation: CASSWTEGLYEQYF.

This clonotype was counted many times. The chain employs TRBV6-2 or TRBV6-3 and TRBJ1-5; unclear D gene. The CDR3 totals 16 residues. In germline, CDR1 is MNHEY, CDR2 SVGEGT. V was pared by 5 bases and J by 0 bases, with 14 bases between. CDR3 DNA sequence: TGTGCCAGCAGTCATGGACGGGGATATAGCAATCAGCCCCAGCATTTT. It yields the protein CASSHGRGYSNQPQHF.